Listed below are T cell receptor beta chains from one sample, sequenced in a study of T-cell reconstitution after alpha-beta-depleted transplantation in children. Each CDR3 protein gets one entry after TCRdb re-called the PCR reads with MiXCR. The repertoire consists of 700,000 to 950,000 distinct CDR3 sequences, with roughly 16% occurring once and the leading ten covering approximately 5%. Material: PBMCs, mostly from graft donor cells, obtained 360 days after TCRalphabeta/CD19-depleted stem cell transplant. Every receptor here comes from a male patient aged 5 to 17 who had a stem cell transplant for acute lymphoblastic leukemia, so the T cells may come from the graft donor. CDR3s include the opening cysteine and the closing phenylalanine or tryptophan. D genes are given only for firm matches. Part of the rows lack a size; the others show once, few, many or a class for expanded clones.

J: TRBJ1-4
V: TRBV4-1
size: NA
D: NA
DNA: TGCGCCAGCAGCCCCCTGCCACAGACTGGAAATGAAAAACTGTTTTTT
CDR3: CASSPLPQTGNEKLFF

J: TRBJ2-5
V: TRBV19
size: NA
D: NA
DNA: TGTGCCAGTAGTATTATCAGGGGACAAGGACAAGAGACCCAGTACTTC
CDR3: CASSIIRGQGQETQYF

J: TRBJ1-2
V: TRBV25-1
size: NA
D: NA
DNA: TGTGCCAGCAGTGTGGGTTTCCGGGACACCTATGGCTACACCTTC
CDR3: CASSVGFRDTYGYTF

J: TRBJ1-2
V: TRBV6-1
size: NA
D: NA
DNA: TGTGCCAGCAGTGAATTTAAGGGGAGGGTTAGCTATGGCTACACCTTC
CDR3: CASSEFKGRVSYGYTF

J: TRBJ2-1
V: TRBV7-3
size: few
D: NA
DNA: TGTGCCAGCAGCTCCTACCTACATAATGAGCAGTTCTTC
CDR3: CASSSYLHNEQFF

J: TRBJ1-3
V: TRBV20-1
size: few
D: TRBD1
DNA: TGCAGTGCTACCAAGAAAAGACAGGGGACGGGGTCTGGAAACACCATATATTTT
CDR3: CSATKKRQGTGSGNTIYF

J: TRBJ2-7
V: TRBV29-1
size: few
D: TRBD1
DNA: TGCAGCGTTCTGACAGGGACCTCCTACGAGCAGTACTTC
CDR3: CSVLTGTSYEQYF

J: TRBJ1-2
V: TRBV5-1
size: NA
D: NA
DNA: TGCGCCAGCACAGTGGGGGGAGACTATGGCTACACCTTC
CDR3: CASTVGGDYGYTF

J: TRBJ2-7
V: TRBV11-2
size: NA
D: TRBD2
DNA: TGTGCCAGCAGCTTAACCGGACTAGCGGGGTGGTATCCCTACGAGCAGTACTTC
CDR3: CASSLTGLAGWYPYEQYF

J: TRBJ2-6
V: TRBV29-1
size: NA
D: NA
DNA: TGCAGCGTTCGAGGCCAGCTCCCCTCTAGGGGGGCCAACGTCCTGACTTTC
CDR3: CSVRGQLPSRGANVLTF

J: TRBJ1-2
V: TRBV29-1
size: few
D: NA
DNA: TGCAGCGTTCCCCGCGCCCACTATGGCTACACCTTC
CDR3: CSVPRAHYGYTF

J: TRBJ2-7
V: TRBV6-1
size: NA
D: NA
DNA: TGTGCCCATCGCGTAGCGGACTCCTACGAGCAGTACTTC
CDR3: CAHRVADSYEQYF

J: TRBJ2-1
V: TRBV6-5
size: few
D: TRBD2
DNA: TGTGCCAGCAGTTACCCCACTAGCGGGAGGGCCGGCAATGAGCAGTTCTTC
CDR3: CASSYPTSGRAGNEQFF

J: TRBJ2-3
V: TRBV7-9
size: NA
D: TRBD2
DNA: TGTGCCAAGAGTGGCGCTAGCGGCGATACAGATACGCAGTATTTT
CDR3: CAKSGASGDTDTQYF

J: TRBJ2-3
V: TRBV7-9
size: NA
D: NA
DNA: TGTGCCAGCAGCTTAGGGGAGACTAGCACAGATACGCAGTATTTT
CDR3: CASSLGETSTDTQYF

J: TRBJ2-5
V: TRBV21-1
size: few
D: NA
DNA: TGTGCCAGCAGCAAGTACAGGCCCCTTGGGGGGACCCAGTACTTC
CDR3: CASSKYRPLGGTQYF

J: TRBJ2-7
V: TRBV7-9
size: NA
D: NA
DNA: TGTGCCAGCAGCTACGCGACAGTGGCCTACGAGCAGTACTTC
CDR3: CASSYATVAYEQYF

J: TRBJ2-3
V: TRBV5-1
size: many
D: TRBD2
DNA: TGTGCCAGCAGTTTAGGGGGACTAGCGGCTAGCACAGATACGCAGTATTTT
CDR3: CASSLGGLAASTDTQYF

J: TRBJ2-3
V: TRBV5-1
size: few
D: NA
DNA: TGCGCCAGCAGCTTGTGGGGCCGGGGAACGTCCACAGATACGCAGTATTTT
CDR3: CASSLWGRGTSTDTQYF

J: TRBJ2-2
V: TRBV20-1
size: many
D: TRBD2
DNA: TGCAGTGCTAGGGGACTAGCGGGAGGAACCTCGAACACCGGGGAGCTGTTTTTT
CDR3: CSARGLAGGTSNTGELFF

J: TRBJ2-2
V: TRBV5-1
size: NA
D: NA
DNA: TGCGCCAGCAGCTTCGCGGGCAGGGGCACGACCGGGGAGCTGTTTTTT
CDR3: CASSFAGRGTTGELFF

J: TRBJ2-3
V: TRBV5-1
size: NA
D: TRBD1
DNA: TGCGCCAGCAGCTTTTTGAGGACAGGGGTCACAGATACGCAGTATTTT
CDR3: CASSFLRTGVTDTQYF

J: TRBJ2-7
V: TRBV7-9
size: few
D: NA
DNA: TGTGCCAGCAGCCAGAAAACAGAGAACTACGAGCAGTACTTC
CDR3: CASSQKTENYEQYF

J: TRBJ2-6
V: TRBV5-1
size: NA
D: TRBD2
DNA: TGCGCCAGCAGAAGCGGGGGAGCAGACGGGGCCAACGTCCTGACTTTC
CDR3: CASRSGGADGANVLTF

J: TRBJ1-2
V: TRBV27
size: NA
D: NA
DNA: TGTGCCAGCAGTTTTGCGGCCACTGGGGGCTACACCTTC
CDR3: CASSFAATGGYTF

J: TRBJ2-5
V: TRBV5-1
size: many
D: NA
DNA: TGCGCCAGCAGTCAGGGGGGCTACCAAGAGACCCAGTACTTC
CDR3: CASSQGGYQETQYF

J: TRBJ2-7
V: TRBV29-1
size: few
D: TRBD1
DNA: TGCAGCGCTATACAGGGGAGATACGAGCAGTACTTC
CDR3: CSAIQGRYEQYF

J: TRBJ2-7
V: TRBV27
size: NA
D: NA
DNA: TGTGCCAGCCGGGCCAGGGAATCTTCCTACGAGCAGTACTTC
CDR3: CASRARESSYEQYF

J: TRBJ2-7
V: TRBV6-5
size: few
D: NA
DNA: TGTGCCAGCAGTTACTCGTTAGGGAGGCGGGATTTCGTTGGCGAGCAGTACTTC
CDR3: CASSYSLGRRDFVGEQYF

J: TRBJ2-2
V: TRBV5-1
size: NA
D: NA
DNA: TGCGCCAGCAGCTTGTCCCAGACCGGGGAGCTGTTTTTT
CDR3: CASSLSQTGELFF

J: TRBJ2-3
V: TRBV9
size: few
D: NA
DNA: TGTGCCAGCAGCGTAGCCGCCCGGACGCCAGATACGCAGTATTTT
CDR3: CASSVAARTPDTQYF

J: TRBJ2-3
V: TRBV20-1
size: NA
D: NA
DNA: TGCAGTGCTAGAGACGGAGGCGATGGCACAGATACGCAGTATTTT
CDR3: CSARDGGDGTDTQYF

J: TRBJ2-4
V: TRBV11-1
size: many
D: TRBD1
DNA: TGTGCCAGCAGCTCAAGACAGGGATCCCCTTACTTC
CDR3: CASSSRQGSPYF

J: TRBJ2-1
V: TRBV12-3/TRBV12-4
size: many
D: NA
DNA: TGTGCCAGCAGTCCGTACGATGAGCAGTTCTTC
CDR3: CASSPYDEQFF

J: TRBJ1-2
V: TRBV15
size: few
D: NA
DNA: TGTGCCACCAGCAGAGAAACGGACAGTCTGTTCTATGGCTACACCTTC
CDR3: CATSRETDSLFYGYTF

J: TRBJ1-3
V: TRBV5-5
size: many
D: NA
DNA: TGTGCCAGCAGTTTTACGACGGCTCAGTCTGGAAACACCATATATTTT
CDR3: CASSFTTAQSGNTIYF

J: TRBJ1-2
V: TRBV7-8
size: NA
D: TRBD1
DNA: TGTGCCAGCAGCTCGACAGGGGCCCCTCCCGGCTACACCTTC
CDR3: CASSSTGAPPGYTF

J: TRBJ2-4
V: TRBV7-9
size: few
D: NA
DNA: TGTGCCAGCACCAGGGGATTAGCCAAAAACATTCAGTACTTC
CDR3: CASTRGLAKNIQYF

J: TRBJ2-1
V: TRBV24-1
size: NA
D: NA
DNA: TGTGCCACCAGTGATTTGGGAACAGAAAACAATGAGCAGTTCTTC
CDR3: CATSDLGTENNEQFF

J: TRBJ2-7
V: TRBV12-3/TRBV12-4
size: many
D: NA
DNA: TGTGCCAGCAGTCCCTCCGGGTCTTCCTACGGGCAGTACTTC
CDR3: CASSPSGSSYGQYF

J: TRBJ2-1
V: TRBV18
size: NA
D: NA
DNA: TGTGCCAGCTCACCACCAACTACACTTGGCTACAATGAGCAGTTCTTC
CDR3: CASSPPTTLGYNEQFF

J: TRBJ2-7
V: TRBV28
size: NA
D: NA
DNA: TGTGCCAGCAGTATCCAGCGGGCGCGGGGACTTTGGTACTTC
CDR3: CASSIQRARGLWYF

J: TRBJ1-1
V: TRBV7-2
size: many
D: NA
DNA: TGTGCCAGCAGCCCTTATTGGACACAGAACACTGAAGCTTTCTTT
CDR3: CASSPYWTQNTEAFF